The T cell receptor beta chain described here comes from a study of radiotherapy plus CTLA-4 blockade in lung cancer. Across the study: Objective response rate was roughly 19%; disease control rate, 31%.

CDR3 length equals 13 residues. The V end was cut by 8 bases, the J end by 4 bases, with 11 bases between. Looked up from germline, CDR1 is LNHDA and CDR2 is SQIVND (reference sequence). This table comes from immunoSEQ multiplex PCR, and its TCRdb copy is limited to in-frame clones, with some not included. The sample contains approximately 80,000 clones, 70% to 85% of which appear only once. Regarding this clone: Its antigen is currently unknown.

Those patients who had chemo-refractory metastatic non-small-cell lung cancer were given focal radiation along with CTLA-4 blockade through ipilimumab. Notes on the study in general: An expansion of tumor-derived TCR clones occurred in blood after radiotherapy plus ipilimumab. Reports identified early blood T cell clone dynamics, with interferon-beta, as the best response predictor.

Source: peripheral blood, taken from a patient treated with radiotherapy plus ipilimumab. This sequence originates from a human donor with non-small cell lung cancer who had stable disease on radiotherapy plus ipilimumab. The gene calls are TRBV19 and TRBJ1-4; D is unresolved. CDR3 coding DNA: TGTGCCAGTCAGCCTAGGGATAATGAAAAACTGTTTTTT. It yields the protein CASQPRDNEKLFF.